The 4 T cell receptor beta chains below come from one sample, sequenced in a study of beta chain features in type 1 diabetes. All of the isolated RNA was reverse transcribed, so expressed TCRB transcripts were sequenced. Clones were read by immunoSEQ multiplex PCR, and TCRdb kept only the in-frame ones, dropping some. Counted here are over 100,000 clones, roughly 43% occurring once; the ten biggest clones make up about 0.07%. Sequencing was carried out using stem cell memory CD4+ T cells from blood. Receptors were obtained from a woman between 18 and 29 years old in good health.

The rearrangement uses TRBV7-2 and TRBJ2-4, with D perhaps TRBD2 (6 bases). Germline V gives CDR1 SGHTA, CDR2 FQGNSA. The germline V and J ends were trimmed by 5 bases and 0 bases, with 8 bases remaining between them. The length of the CDR3 is 14 residues. For the CDR3, the DNA is TGTGCCAGCAGCATGGGACTAGCCAAAAACATTCAGTACTTC. Translation gives CASSMGLAKNIQYF. The full variable domain, rest sourced from reference TRBV7-2 and TRBJ2-4, is GAGVSQSPSNKVTEKGKDVELRCDPISGHTALYWYRQSLGQGLEFLIYFQGNSAPDKSGLPSDRFSAERTGGSVSTLTIQRTQQEDSAVYLCASSMGLAKNIQYFGAGTRLSVL.

The chain joins TRBV28 to TRBJ2-1; 14 nucleotides line up with TRBD2. After removal of 3 bases from V and 8 bases from J, the junction contained 6 bases not matched to a gene. Germline CDR1 MDHEN, CDR2 SYDVKM. The CDR3 has 16 residues. This CDR3 reads CASSFGPGLAGDEQFF. For the CDR3, the DNA is TGTGCCAGCAGTTTCGGCCCGGGACTAGCGGGAGATGAGCAGTTCTTC.

The chain is built from TRBV28 and TRBJ1-2, with 10 bases identical to TRBD1. The CDR3 length is 18 residues. V trimming: 6 bases; J trimming: 2 bases; junction bases outside the gene matches: 15. The germline V gene has CDR1 MDHEN and CDR2 SYDVKM. CDR3 sequence: CASRHPGLGQGPNYGYTF. The CDR3 nucleotides read TGTGCCAGCAGACATCCCGGTTTGGGACAGGGGCCCAACTATGGCTACACCTTC.

The chain employs TRBV6-1 and TRBJ2-7; 8 nucleotides line up with TRBD1. V shed 5 bases, J shed 3 bases, and the junction held 3 bases outside the gene matches. This CDR3 is built from 13 residues. The germline gives CDR1 MNHNS, CDR2 SASEGT. The CDR3: CASSSGTGYEQYF. CDR3 DNA: TGTGCCAGCAGTTCCGGGACAGGCTACGAGCAGTACTTC.